Listed here is a single TCR beta chain. Per germline, CDR1 GTSNPN and CDR2 SVGIG (reference sequence). V was trimmed by 1 base and J by 4 bases, leaving 8 bases between them. The CDR3 is 13 residues long. The data are from a study of blood T cell repertoires in COVID-19. On the study more broadly: The United States, Italy and Spain supplied acute and convalescent COVID-19 samples. Nucleic acid was either cDNA or gDNA, and it came from T cells, B-cell-depleted T cells, or PBMCs.

As originally analysed: Estimates of nucleated cell counts were drawn from the amplification of reference gene primers. Measured with immunoSEQ multiplex PCR; TCRdb has only the in-frame clones, and not every one. The V and J calls and the clone size are those of that table, but D and trimming were determined from the DNA. The sample includes about 250,000 clones, roughly 80% of them seen just once. The V and J genes are TRBV30 and TRBJ1-5; D not resolved. The sequence came from a woman over 75 with acute or convalescent COVID-19. Sequences were obtained from peripheral blood. The CDR3 coding sequence is TGTGCCTGGAGTGAAACAGAGAATCAGCCCCAGCATTTT. It translates to CAWSETENQPQHF. The full variable domain, with the rest looked up from reference TRBV30 and TRBJ1-5, is SQTIHQWPATLVQPVGSPLSLECTVEGTSNPNLYWYRQAAGRGLQLLFYSVGIGQISSEVPQNLSASRPQDRQFILSSKKLLLSDSGFYLCAWSETENQPQHFGDGTRLSIL.